Below, 21 T cell receptor beta chains from the same sample are listed, as sequenced in a study of cytomegalovirus exposure and HLA in healthy donors (dated by TCRdb to about 2017). The library was made by the immunoSEQ multiplex PCR assay. The multiplex PCR relied on a mix of 60 forward primers for TCR Vbeta segments and 13 reverse primers for TCR Jbeta segments. Entries here come from immuneACCESS through TCRdb and include only in-frame sequences with V and J called. Some clones fail to appear in such tables; in the studies checked, an unresolved V gene covers under half of the shortfall, and the cause of the remainder is unknown. The sample includes about 150,000 clones, with approximately 87% observed a single time. The ten largest clonotypes hold about 1.5% of the sample. The sample was PBMCs. All receptors derive from a man in his forties or fifties in good health and CMV-seronegative.

The chain links TRBV18 to TRBJ1-4; maybe TRBD1 (5 bases). This CDR3 has 16 amino acids. The germline V and J ends were trimmed by 2 bases and 10 bases, with 20 bases remaining between them. Germline-derived CDR1 and CDR2 are KGHSH and LQKENI. The CDR3 nucleotides are TGTGCCAGCTCACCAAGCCCAGGCCGTCAGGGCGCAAAACTGTTTTTT. Protein product: CASSPSPGRQGAKLFF.

This clone was counted once. The rearrangement joins TRBV7-6 to TRBJ2-5, with 10 bases identical to TRBD2. Trimming at V came to 1 base and at J to 11 bases, leaving 10 bases not matched to a gene. CDR1 is SGHVS and CDR2 is FNYEAQ in the germline V gene. This CDR3 contains 15 residues. CDR3 in DNA: TGTGCCAGCAGCTTAGTTTCAGCGGGAGGGTCAGAGCAGTACTTC. It is translated as CASSLVSAGGSEQYF.

In its sample, this clone was seen once. At one end the junction does not follow the germline gene, possibly because of a read error. At the DNA level, this CDR3 is encoded by other sequences in the same sample as well. This chain links TRBV29-1 with TRBJ2-7, with D unresolved. The CDR3 covers 13 residues. CDR1 is SQVTM, CDR2 ANQGSEA, per germline. The CDR3 spells CSVATQYTYEQYF. CDR3 bases: TGCAGCGTTGCGACTCAGTATACCTACGAGCAATACTTC.

V gene TRBV23-1 combines with J gene TRBJ1-4, with TRBD1 identical over 8 bases. TRBV23-1 is noted as an ORF with a role that remains uncertain. V lost 0 bases, J lost 8 bases, and 5 bases stayed unmatched. The CDR3 covers 15 residues. CDR3: CASSQSTDRDEKLFF. CDR3 coding DNA: TGCGCCAGCAGTCAATCGACGGACAGGGACGAAAAACTGTTTTTT.

The V and J genes are TRBV5-6 and TRBJ2-3; 8 nucleotides align to TRBD2. V was clipped by 3 bases and J by 3 bases; unmatched bases: 9. Germline V CDR1 and CDR2: SGHDT, YYEEEE. The CDR3 has 16 residues. In nucleotides, the CDR3 is TGTGCCAGCAGCTCCCTTCGTCGGGGGGGGACAGATACGCAGTATTTT. Amino acid sequence: CASSSLRRGGTDTQYF. Full variable domain (missing parts from reference TRBV5-6 and TRBJ2-3): DAGVTQSPTHLIKTRGQQVTLRCSPKSGHDTVSWYQQALGQGPQFIFQYYEEEERQRGNFPDRFSGHQFPNYSSELNVNALLLGDSALYLCASSSLRRGGTDTQYFGPGTRLTVL.

The V call is TRBV5-6, the J call TRBJ2-2; TRBD2 agrees at 10 bases. The CDR3 runs 16 residues. Germline V gives CDR1 SGHDT, CDR2 YYEEEE. Losses at the gene ends were 2 bases for V and 5 bases for J; bases not matched to a gene: 6. CDR3 region: CASSLSGGAVTGELFF. The CDR3 DNA follows: TGTGCCAGCAGCTTAAGCGGGGGGGCCGTGACCGGGGAGCTGTTTTTT. Combining the CDR3 with reference TRBV5-6 and TRBJ2-2 gives the whole variable domain DAGVTQSPTHLIKTRGQQVTLRCSPKSGHDTVSWYQQALGQGPQFIFQYYEEEERQRGNFPDRFSGHQFPNYSSELNVNALLLGDSALYLCASSLSGGAVTGELFFGEGSRLTVL.

The chain couples TRBV30 to TRBJ2-7; 10 bases are a match to TRBD2. Trimming at V came to 2 bases and at J to 7 bases, leaving 11 bases not matched to a gene. Germline-derived CDR1 and CDR2 are GTSNPN and SVGIG (reference sequence). The CDR3 spans 15 residues. CDR3 in DNA: TGTGCCTGGAGTTGGCCAGCGGGAGGGCCGGGGGAGCAGTACTTC. Protein sequence: CAWSWPAGGPGEQYF.

Details on this clone: This sample also contains other DNA sequences that code for the same CDR3. CDR3 nucleotide sequence: TGTGCCAGCAGTTTCGGGACAGCTGAAAAACTGTTTTTT. Encoded protein: CASSFGTAEKLFF. The chain has TRBV27 and TRBJ1-4, with TRBD1 matching over 7 bases. Germline values: CDR1 MNHEY, CDR2 SMNVEV (reference sequence). With V trimmed by 3 bases and J by 7 bases, 2 bases remained unmatched. The length of the CDR3 is 13 residues.

The V call is TRBV10-3, the J call TRBJ2-5; 7 positions agree with TRBD1. TRBJ2-7 explains the end of the DNA better; the J call may be wrong. Germline loops: CDR1 ENHRY, CDR2 SYGVKD. CDR3 size: 11 residues. The CDR3 DNA follows: TGTGCCGTCGGGACAGACTACGAGCAGTACTTC. Translated: CAVGTDYEQYF.

J is TRBJ2-7 and V is TRBV29-1, with 8 bases aligning to TRBD2. This CDR3 contains 11 residues. Germline CDR1 reads SQVTM; CDR2 reads ANQGSEA. With 4 bases clipped from V and 7 bases from J, the junction kept 3 bases outside the gene matches. For the CDR3, the DNA is TGCAGCGTTGGATTAGCGGGGGAGCAGTACTTC. Translation: CSVGLAGEQYF.

The chain recombines TRBV7-2 with TRBJ2-1; D remains ambiguous. The V gene's germline CDR1 is SGHTA and CDR2 FQGNSA. CDR3 length equals 13 residues. The germline V and J ends were trimmed by 0 bases and 9 bases, with 9 bases remaining between them. The CDR3 loop reads CASSLARAGEQFF. The CDR3 bases are TGTGCCAGCAGCTTAGCCCGAGCTGGTGAGCAGTTCTTC. The full variable domain, its missing parts supplied by reference TRBV7-2 and TRBJ2-1, is GAGVSQSPSNKVTEKGKDVELRCDPISGHTALYWYRQSLGQGLEFLIYFQGNSAPDKSGLPSDRFSAERTGGSVSTLTIQRTQQEDSAVYLCASSLARAGEQFFGPGTRLTVL.

The sample holds a few counts of this clone. The chain has TRBV6-4 and TRBJ2-7, with D perhaps TRBD2 (6 bases). Trimming took off 4 bases at V and 9 bases at J, with 16 bases between the two ends. This CDR3 region has 13 residues. Germline V lookup: CDR1 MRHNA, CDR2 SNTAGT. CDR3 region: CASSGGGSAWQYF. CDR3 bases: TGTGCCAGCAGTGGCGGAGGGAGCGCCTGGCAGTACTTC.

This chain joins TRBV2 and TRBJ1-1, with D possibly being TRBD1 (5 bases). V lost 4 bases to trimming and J lost 4 bases, with 13 bases between them. This CDR3 contains 14 residues. Germline V gene data show CDR1 as SNHLY and CDR2 as FYNNEI. The CDR3 loop is CASSGNRLSTEAFF. The CDR3 bases are TGTGCCAGCAGTGGAAACAGGCTGAGCACTGAAGCTTTCTTT.

The genes are TRBV27 and TRBJ2-7; tentatively, D is TRBD1 (6 bases). The length of the CDR3 is 12 residues. With 10 bases removed from V and 6 bases from J, the gap between germline ends came to 16 bases. Germline V gene lookup returns CDR1 MNHEY and CDR2 SMNVEV (reference sequence). DNA of the CDR3: TGTGCCACCCGGGACACCTACTGCGAGCAGTACTTC. This sequence encodes CATRDTYCEQYF.

The J gene is TRBJ2-1, the V gene TRBV9, with a possible D match to TRBD1 (6 bases). V was clipped by 4 bases and J by 0 bases, with 11 bases between them. Germline V CDR1 and CDR2: SGDLS, YYNGEE. CDR3 length equals 15 residues. The CDR3 nucleotides read TGTGCCAGCAGCCCTCACAGGGCCTCCTACAATGAGCAGTTCTTC. As protein: CASSPHRASYNEQFF.

The V gene is TRBV6-6, the J gene TRBJ2-7, with a tentative D call TRBD2 (5 bases). The CDR3 totals 14 residues. V was pared by 2 bases and J by 4 bases, with 12 bases between. Per germline, CDR1 MNHNY and CDR2 SVGAGI (reference sequence). The CDR3 loop is CASSYEGRPYEQYF. CDR3 sequence (DNA): TGTGCCAGCAGTTACGAGGGCCGGCCTTACGAGCAGTACTTC.

The chain employs TRBV6-1 and TRBJ2-5, with TRBD1 identical over 12 bases. The V segment lost 6 bases and the J segment 5 bases; nucleotides outside the gene matches: 7. Germline CDR1 MNHNS, CDR2 SASEGT. There are 15 residues in the CDR3. CDR3 sequence reads: CASRGGQGAWETQYF. CDR3 nucleotides: TGTGCCAGCAGGGGGGGACAGGGGGCGTGGGAGACCCAGTACTTC.

The chain recombines TRBV6-5 with TRBJ2-1; 8 nucleotides line up with TRBD2. V shed 5 bases, J shed 6 bases, and the junction held 9 bases outside the gene matches. The CDR3 totals 15 residues. Per the germline V gene, CDR1 is MNHEY and CDR2 is SVGAGI. CDR3 coding DNA: TGTGCCAGCAGTCCCTTGGCGGGGGGCCCCAATGAGCAGTTCTTC. Translated, it gives CASSPLAGGPNEQFF.

The rearrangement uses TRBV2 and TRBJ1-3; 7 bases fit TRBD1. J was trimmed by 2 bases and V by 5 bases; bases with no gene match: 6. CDR3 length: 15 amino acids. The germline CDR1 and CDR2 sequences are SNHLY and FYNNEI. The CDR3: CASSSNRGAGNTIYF. CDR3 nucleotide sequence: TGTGCCAGCAGTTCAAACAGGGGAGCTGGAAACACCATATATTTT.

V gene TRBV13 combines with J gene TRBJ1-2, with TRBD1 as a possible D gene (5 bases). The germline V gene has CDR1 PRHDT and CDR2 FYEKMQ (reference sequence). The CDR3 has 16 amino acids. The V end was cut by 0 bases, the J end by 3 bases, with 14 bases between. The CDR3 is CASSLGRQGGDYGYTF. For the CDR3, the DNA is TGTGCCAGCAGCTTAGGCCGGCAGGGAGGGGACTATGGCTACACCTTC.

Comment on this clone: Other DNA sequences of this sample code for an identical CDR3. This rearrangement joins TRBV10-3 to TRBJ2-2; TRBD1 agrees at 7 bases. J gave up 5 bases and V 11 bases, and 11 bases lay outside the gene matches. This CDR3 has 14 residues. Germline CDR1 ENHRY, CDR2 SYGVKD. The CDR3 nucleotides are TGTGCCGCACACGGGACAGCCGAAACCGGGGAGCTGTTTTTT. Amino acid sequence: CAAHGTAETGELFF.